One T cell receptor (beta chain) is described in this entry. Repertoires were generated with immunoSEQ multiplex PCR, while TCRdb's copy carries only in-frame clones and drops some. The table has roughly 80,000 clones, roughly four fifths seen once; the top ten hold less than 25%. The V end lost 1 base, the J end lost 2 bases, and 6 bases lay between the germline ends. This CDR3 has 15 residues. Germline lookup yields CDR1 LGHNA and CDR2 YNFKEQ. This record comes from a study of blood T cell repertoires in COVID-19. The rearrangement joins TRBV4-2 to TRBJ1-6; D gene uncertain. The sequence came from a human donor in a cohort sampled during active COVID-19. Specimen: peripheral blood. CDR3 loop: CASSQGDAYNSPLHF. The CDR3 DNA follows: TGTGCCAGCAGCCAAGGAGATGCCTATAATTCACCCCTCCACTTT.